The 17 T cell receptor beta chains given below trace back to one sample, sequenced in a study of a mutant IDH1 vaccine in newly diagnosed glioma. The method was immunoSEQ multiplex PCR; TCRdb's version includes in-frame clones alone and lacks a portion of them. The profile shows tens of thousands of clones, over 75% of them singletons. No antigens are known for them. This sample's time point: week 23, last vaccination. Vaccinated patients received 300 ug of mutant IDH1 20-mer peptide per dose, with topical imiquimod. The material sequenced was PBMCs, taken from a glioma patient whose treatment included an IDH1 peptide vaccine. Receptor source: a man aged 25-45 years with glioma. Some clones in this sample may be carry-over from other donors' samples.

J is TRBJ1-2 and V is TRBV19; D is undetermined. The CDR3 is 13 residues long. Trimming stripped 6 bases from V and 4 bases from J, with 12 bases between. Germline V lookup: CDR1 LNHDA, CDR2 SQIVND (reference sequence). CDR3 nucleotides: TGTGCCAGTAGGGACCCCACTCTCTATGGCTACACCTTC. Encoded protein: CASRDPTLYGYTF. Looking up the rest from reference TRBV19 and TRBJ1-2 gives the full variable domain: DGGITQSPKYLFRKEGQNVTLSCEQNLNHDAMYWYRQDPGQGLRLIYYSQIVNDFQKGDIAEGYSVSREKKESFPLTVTSAQKNPTAFYLCASRDPTLYGYTFGSGTRLTVV.

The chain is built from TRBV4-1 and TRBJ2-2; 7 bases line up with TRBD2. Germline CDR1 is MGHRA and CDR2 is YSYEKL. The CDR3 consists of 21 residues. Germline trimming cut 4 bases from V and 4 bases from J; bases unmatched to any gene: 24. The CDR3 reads CASSLTIILLRTSSSTGELFF. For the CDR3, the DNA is TGCGCCAGCAGCCTAACTATAATCCTCCTCCGGACTAGTTCGAGCACCGGGGAGCTGTTTTTT.

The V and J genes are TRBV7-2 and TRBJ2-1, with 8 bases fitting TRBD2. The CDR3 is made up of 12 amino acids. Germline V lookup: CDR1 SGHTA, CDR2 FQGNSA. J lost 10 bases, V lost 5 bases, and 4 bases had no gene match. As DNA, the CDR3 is TGTGCCAGCAGCAAGTGGACTAGCGAGCAGTTCTTC. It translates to CASSKWTSEQFF.

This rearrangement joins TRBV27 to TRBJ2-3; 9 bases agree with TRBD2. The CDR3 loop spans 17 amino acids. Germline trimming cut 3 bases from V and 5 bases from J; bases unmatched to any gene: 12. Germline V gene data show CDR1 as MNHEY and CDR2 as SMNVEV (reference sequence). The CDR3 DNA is TGTGCCAGCAGTTTGGATGCGGGCGGGAGGGCCCTAGATACGCAGTATTTT. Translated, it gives CASSLDAGGRALDTQYF.

In DNA form, the CDR3 reads TGTGCCAGCAGTTTAGTCTGGGATAGCAATCAGCCCCAGCATTTT. Its protein product is CASSLVWDSNQPQHF. The chain couples TRBV28 to TRBJ1-5; unclear D gene. V dropped 2 bases and J dropped 0 bases, with 8 bases sitting between them. Germline V lookup: CDR1 MDHEN, CDR2 SYDVKM. The length of the CDR3 is 15 residues.

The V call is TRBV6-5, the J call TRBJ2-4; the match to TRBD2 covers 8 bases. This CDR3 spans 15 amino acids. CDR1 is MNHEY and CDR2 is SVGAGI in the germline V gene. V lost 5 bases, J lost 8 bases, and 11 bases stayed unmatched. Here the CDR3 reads CASSPPGGSADIQYF. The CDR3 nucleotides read TGTGCCAGCAGTCCCCCGGGGGGGTCCGCGGACATTCAGTACTTC.

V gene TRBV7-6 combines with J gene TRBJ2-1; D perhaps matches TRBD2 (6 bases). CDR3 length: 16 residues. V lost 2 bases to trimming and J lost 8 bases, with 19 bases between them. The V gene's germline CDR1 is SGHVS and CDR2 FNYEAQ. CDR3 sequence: CASSLTLRRRVHEQFF. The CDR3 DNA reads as TGTGCCAGCAGCTTAACTCTCCGGCGGAGGGTGCATGAGCAGTTCTTC.

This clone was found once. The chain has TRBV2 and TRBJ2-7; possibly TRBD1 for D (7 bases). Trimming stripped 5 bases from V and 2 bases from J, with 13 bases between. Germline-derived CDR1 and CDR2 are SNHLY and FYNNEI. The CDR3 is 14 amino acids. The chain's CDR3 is CASSSSRGAYEQYF. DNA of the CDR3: TGTGCCAGCAGTAGTTCCAGGGGGGCCTACGAGCAGTACTTC.

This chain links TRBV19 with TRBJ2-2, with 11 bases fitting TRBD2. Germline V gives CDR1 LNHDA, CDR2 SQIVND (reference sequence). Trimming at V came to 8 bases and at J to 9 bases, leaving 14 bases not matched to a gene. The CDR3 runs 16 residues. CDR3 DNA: TGTGCCAGTGGACCCGCGGGACTAGCGGATTCTAGGGAGCTGTTTTTT. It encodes CASGPAGLADSRELFF.

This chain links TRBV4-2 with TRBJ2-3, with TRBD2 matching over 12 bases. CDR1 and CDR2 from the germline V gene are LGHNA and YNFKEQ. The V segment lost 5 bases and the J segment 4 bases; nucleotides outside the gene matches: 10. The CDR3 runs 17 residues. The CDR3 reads CASSLVPSGGASDTQYF. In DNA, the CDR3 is TGTGCCAGCAGCTTGGTCCCTAGCGGGGGGGCATCAGATACGCAGTATTTT.

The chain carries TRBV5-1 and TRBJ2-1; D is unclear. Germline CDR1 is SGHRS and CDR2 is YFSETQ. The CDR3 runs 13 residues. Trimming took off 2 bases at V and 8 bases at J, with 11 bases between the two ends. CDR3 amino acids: CASSFLGIDEQFF. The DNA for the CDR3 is TGCGCCAGCAGCTTTTTGGGTATCGATGAGCAGTTCTTC.

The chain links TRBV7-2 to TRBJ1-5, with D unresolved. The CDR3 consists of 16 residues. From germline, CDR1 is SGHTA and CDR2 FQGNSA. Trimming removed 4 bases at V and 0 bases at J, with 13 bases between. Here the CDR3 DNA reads TGTGCCAGCAGCTCGGACGTAGCTTATAGCAATCAGCCCCAGCATTTT. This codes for CASSSDVAYSNQPQHF. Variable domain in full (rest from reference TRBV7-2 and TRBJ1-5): GAGVSQSPSNKVTEKGKDVELRCDPISGHTALYWYRQSLGQGLEFLIYFQGNSAPDKSGLPSDRFSAERTGGSVSTLTIQRTQQEDSAVYLCASSSDVAYSNQPQHFGDGTRLSIL.

CDR3 in DNA: TGTGCCAGCACCCGGTTCAGACTAGCGGGGGCTGAGCAGTTCTTC. Its protein is CASTRFRLAGAEQFF. This sequence joins TRBV7-8 and TRBJ2-1; 12 bases map to TRBD2. Losses at the gene ends were 7 bases for V and 9 bases for J; bases not matched to a gene: 10. This CDR3 comprises 15 residues. Germline V gene lookup returns CDR1 SGHVS and CDR2 FQNEAQ.

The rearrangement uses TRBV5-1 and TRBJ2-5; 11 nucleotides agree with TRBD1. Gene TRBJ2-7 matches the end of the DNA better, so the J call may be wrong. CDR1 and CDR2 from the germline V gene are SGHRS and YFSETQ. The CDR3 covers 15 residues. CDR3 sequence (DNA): TGCGCCAGCAGCTTGGGGACAGGGGGCCTCTACGAGCAGTACTTC. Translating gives CASSLGTGGLYEQYF.

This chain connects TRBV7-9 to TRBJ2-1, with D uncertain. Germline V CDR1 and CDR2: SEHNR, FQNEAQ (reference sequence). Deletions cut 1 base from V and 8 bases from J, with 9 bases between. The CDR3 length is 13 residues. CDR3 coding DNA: TGTGCCAGCAGCTTAGATCACGTAGATGAGCAGTTCTTC. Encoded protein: CASSLDHVDEQFF.

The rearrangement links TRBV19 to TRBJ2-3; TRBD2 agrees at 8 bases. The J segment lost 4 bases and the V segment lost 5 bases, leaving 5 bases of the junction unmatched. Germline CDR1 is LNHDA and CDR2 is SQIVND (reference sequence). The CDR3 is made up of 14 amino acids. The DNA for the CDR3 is TGTGCCAGTAGTTCAGGACTAGCTCCAGATACGCAGTATTTT. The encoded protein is CASSSGLAPDTQYF.

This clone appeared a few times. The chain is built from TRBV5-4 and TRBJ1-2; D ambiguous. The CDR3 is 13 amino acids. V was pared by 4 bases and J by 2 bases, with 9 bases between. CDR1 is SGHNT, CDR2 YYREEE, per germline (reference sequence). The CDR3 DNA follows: TGTGCCAGCAGCCCGCCCGACAACTATGGCTACACCTTC. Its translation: CASSPPDNYGYTF.